This is a list of T cell receptor beta chains from one sample in a study of beta chain features in type 1 diabetes. Clones were sequenced by immunoSEQ multiplex PCR, and TCRdb holds only the in-frame ones, with some missing. The data contain 450,000 or so clones, about an eighth of them singletons. The material sequenced was naive CD4+ T cells from blood. Source of these receptors: a woman aged 18-35 years in good health. Both conserved end residues are part of each CDR3. A D gene is named only where the DNA matches it firmly. Size values are once, few and many counts, or a class for expanded clones, and some rows have none.

few,TRBD1,TRBJ2-4,TRBV5-1,CASSLGTGALNIQYF,TGCGCCAGCAGCTTGGGGACAGGGGCACTAAACATTCAGTACTTC
-,TRBD2,TRBJ2-7,TRBV4-3,CASGRLAGDPLYEQYF,TGCGCCAGCGGGCGACTAGCAGGAGATCCCCTCTACGAGCAGTACTTC
-,TRBD1,TRBJ2-7,TRBV18,CASSPISTGAPEQYF,TGTGCCAGCTCACCAATTAGCACAGGGGCACCCGAGCAGTACTTC
few,-,TRBJ2-7,TRBV5-1,CASSLVFSYEQYF,TGCGCCAGCAGCTTGGTGTTCTCCTACGAGCAGTACTTC
few,TRBD1,TRBJ2-7,TRBV19,CASTDRGPYEQYF,TGTGCCAGTACGGACAGGGGGCCTTACGAGCAGTACTTC
few,TRBD1,TRBJ2-5,TRBV15,CATSRGKQGVQYF,TGTGCCACCAGCAGAGGAAAACAGGGGGTTCAGTACTTC
few,TRBD2,TRBJ2-2,TRBV4-2,CASSHSGLARPTGELFF,TGTGCCAGCAGCCACTCGGGACTAGCGAGACCTACCGGGGAGCTGTTTTTT
-,-,TRBJ2-5,TRBV15,CATSRDGQYQETQYF,TGTGCCACCAGCAGAGATGGCCAGTACCAAGAGACCCAGTACTTC
-,TRBD2,TRBJ2-1,TRBV19,CASSSGRVYNEQFF,TGTGCCAGTAGTAGCGGGAGGGTCTACAATGAGCAGTTCTTC
-,TRBD1,TRBJ1-5,TRBV30,CAWSRGTGVNQPQHF,TGTGCCTGGAGCAGAGGGACAGGGGTTAATCAGCCCCAGCATTTT
-,-,TRBJ2-1,TRBV7-2,CASRLTRGPLGNEQFF,TGTGCCAGCAGGCTAACCCGGGGGCCTCTTGGCAATGAGCAGTTCTTC
few,-,TRBJ2-1,TRBV7-2,CASTRDYNEQFF,TGTGCCAGCACGCGGGACTACAATGAGCAGTTCTTC
few,-,TRBJ1-2,TRBV5-4,CASSTSTALYGYTF,TGTGCCAGCAGCACTAGTACAGCCCTCTATGGCTACACCTTC
-,-,TRBJ2-1,TRBV4-2,CASSRVLNEQFF,TGTGCCAGCAGTCGGGTTTTGAATGAGCAGTTCTTC
few,TRBD1,TRBJ1-1,TRBV5-1,CASSLGTTGVSTEAFF,TGCGCCAGCAGCTTGGGAACCACAGGGGTGTCCACTGAAGCTTTCTTT
few,-,TRBJ1-5,TRBV7-2,CASSLRGGSDQPQHF,TGTGCCAGCAGCTTAAGGGGCGGCAGCGATCAGCCCCAGCATTTT
few,-,TRBJ2-1,TRBV29-1,CSAGPWSNDNEQFF,TGCAGCGCCGGACCGTGGTCAAACGACAATGAGCAGTTCTTC
few,TRBD1,TRBJ1-5,TRBV14,CASSQTGDQPQHF,TGTGCCAGCAGCCAGACAGGGGACCAGCCCCAGCATTTT
few,-,TRBJ1-2,TRBV28,CASSTTGIGYTF,TGTGCCAGCAGTACGACAGGAATCGGCTACACCTTC
-,TRBD1,TRBJ2-3,TRBV5-1,CASSAGQGYRDTQYF,TGCGCCAGCAGCGCCGGACAGGGGTATAGAGATACGCAGTATTTT
-,-,TRBJ2-2,TRBV7-3,CASSPRTGELFF,TGTGCCAGCAGCCCGCGCACCGGGGAGCTGTTTTTT
-,-,TRBJ2-7,TRBV7-2,CASSLGGAISGYEQYF,TGTGCCAGCAGCTTAGGTGGGGCCATATCGGGCTACGAGCAGTACTTC
many,TRBD1,TRBJ2-3,TRBV29-1,CSVPEWTGGTDTQYF,TGCAGCGTCCCTGAGTGGACAGGGGGCACAGATACGCAGTATTTT
-,-,TRBJ2-3,TRBV25-1,CASSAPTSWLTDTQYF,TGTGCCAGCAGTGCCCCGACTAGTTGGCTGACAGATACGCAGTATTTT
-,-,TRBJ2-3,TRBV27,CASSWDSTDTQYF,TGTGCCAGCAGCTGGGACAGCACAGATACGCAGTATTTT
-,-,TRBJ2-1,TRBV27,CASSRWDTFSYNEQFF,TGTGCCAGCAGCCGATGGGACACCTTCTCCTACAATGAGCAGTTCTTC
-,TRBD2,TRBJ2-1,TRBV7-3,CASTLRGGYNEQFF,TGTGCCAGCACCCTACGGGGGGGATACAATGAGCAGTTCTTC
few,TRBD2,TRBJ2-7,TRBV5-1,CASSLAGTSDYEQYF,TGCGCCAGCAGCTTGGCCGGGACTAGCGACTACGAGCAGTACTTC
many,-,TRBJ2-3,TRBV18,CASSLQDTQYF,TGTGCCAGCTCGCTGCAGGATACGCAGTATTTT
-,TRBD1,TRBJ1-2,TRBV5-4,CASSFNSGQGKSYTF,TGTGCCAGCAGCTTCAACTCTGGACAGGGAAAAAGCTACACCTTC
-,-,TRBJ2-5,TRBV5-1,CASSLAATRAETQYF,TGCGCCAGCAGCTTGGCCGCGACTAGGGCGGAGACCCAGTACTTC
few,-,TRBJ1-2,TRBV5-4,CASSGVQLPHGYTF,TGTGCCAGCAGCGGGGTACAACTCCCCCATGGCTACACCTTC
few,-,TRBJ2-1,TRBV7-9,CASKGRSLVDEQFF,TGTGCCAGCAAGGGGAGGAGTCTAGTGGACGAGCAGTTCTTC
few,-,TRBJ1-1,TRBV4-2,CASSQGRATGEAFF,TGTGCCAGCAGCCAAGGCAGGGCTACAGGTGAAGCTTTCTTT
-,-,TRBJ1-1,TRBV7-9,CASSLVSKNTEAFF,TGTGCCAGCAGCTTAGTAAGTAAGAACACTGAAGCTTTCTTT
-,-,TRBJ1-1,TRBV6-6,CASRRTERSNTEAFF,TGTGCCAGCAGAAGGACGGAACGCAGTAACACTGAAGCTTTCTTT
-,-,TRBJ1-2,TRBV7-2,CASSLEGGNGYTF,TGTGCCAGCAGCTTAGAAGGCGGCAATGGCTACACCTTC
few,TRBD1,TRBJ1-5,TRBV7-2,CASSLGGQLNQPQHF,TGTGCCAGCAGCTTGGGGGGACAGCTCAATCAGCCCCAGCATTTT
few,-,TRBJ1-3,TRBV7-2,CASSPTGYSGNTIYF,TGTGCCAGCAGCCCAACAGGCTACTCTGGAAACACCATATATTTT
-,TRBD1,TRBJ2-1,TRBV9,CASSGRTGGNDEQFF,TGTGCCAGCAGCGGCCGGACAGGGGGCAACGATGAGCAGTTCTTC
-,-,TRBJ1-4,TRBV7-8,CASSLHPRGRGNNEKLFF,TGTGCCAGCAGCCTGCACCCCAGGGGCCGGGGTAATAATGAAAAACTGTTTTTT
-,TRBD1,TRBJ1-4,TRBV2,CASRAGTGSNEKLFF,TGTGCCAGCAGGGCGGGGACAGGGTCTAATGAAAAACTGTTTTTT
-,-,TRBJ2-1,TRBV2,CASSGRARMISEQFF,TGTGCCAGCAGTGGGCGGGCTAGAATGATTAGTGAGCAGTTCTTC
few,-,TRBJ1-1,TRBV15,CATSRAANTEAFF,TGTGCCACCAGCAGAGCAGCGAACACTGAAGCTTTCTTT
few,TRBD1,TRBJ2-5,TRBV11-1,CASSFSRQGRQETQYF,TGTGCCAGCAGCTTCAGTCGACAGGGGCGACAAGAGACCCAGTACTTC
-,-,TRBJ2-1,TRBV20-1,CSAPKLDEQFF,TGCAGTGCTCCGAAACTAGATGAGCAGTTCTTC
-,-,TRBJ2-3,TRBV5-1,CASAQGTDTQYF,TGCGCCAGTGCCCAGGGTACAGATACGCAGTATTTT
many,-,TRBJ2-1,TRBV29-1,CSVGFDPPEQFF,TGCAGCGTTGGGTTCGATCCTCCTGAGCAGTTCTTC
-,-,TRBJ2-7,TRBV29-1,CSVVGPGQPYEQYF,TGCAGCGTTGTTGGCCCTGGACAGCCCTACGAGCAGTACTTC
-,TRBD2,TRBJ2-3,TRBV7-2,CASTHGLATDTQYF,TGTGCCAGCACCCACGGACTAGCGACAGATACGCAGTATTTT
-,-,TRBJ2-4,TRBV27,CASSSVSRGPKNIQYF,TGTGCCAGCAGTAGTGTTTCGAGGGGTCCCAAAAACATTCAGTACTTC
few,TRBD1,TRBJ1-6,TRBV29-1,CSYRQGSGNSPLHF,TGCAGCTACCGACAGGGGTCTGGTAATTCACCCCTCCACTTT
-,-,TRBJ2-4,TRBV18,CASSPVLSTQNIQYF,TGTGCCAGCTCACCAGTTTTGAGTACACAAAACATTCAGTACTTC